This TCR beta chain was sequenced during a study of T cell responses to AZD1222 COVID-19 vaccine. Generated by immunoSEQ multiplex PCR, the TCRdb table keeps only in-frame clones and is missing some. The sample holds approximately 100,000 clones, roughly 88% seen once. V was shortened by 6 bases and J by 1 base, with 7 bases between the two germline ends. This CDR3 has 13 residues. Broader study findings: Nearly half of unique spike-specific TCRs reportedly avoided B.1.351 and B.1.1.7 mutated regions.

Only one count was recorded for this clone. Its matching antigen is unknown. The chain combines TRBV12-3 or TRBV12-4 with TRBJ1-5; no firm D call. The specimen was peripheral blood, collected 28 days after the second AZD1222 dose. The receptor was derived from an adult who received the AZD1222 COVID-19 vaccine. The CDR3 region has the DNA TGTGCCAGCAGCAAAGGCAGCAATCAGCCCCAGCATTTT. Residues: CASSKGSNQPQHF.